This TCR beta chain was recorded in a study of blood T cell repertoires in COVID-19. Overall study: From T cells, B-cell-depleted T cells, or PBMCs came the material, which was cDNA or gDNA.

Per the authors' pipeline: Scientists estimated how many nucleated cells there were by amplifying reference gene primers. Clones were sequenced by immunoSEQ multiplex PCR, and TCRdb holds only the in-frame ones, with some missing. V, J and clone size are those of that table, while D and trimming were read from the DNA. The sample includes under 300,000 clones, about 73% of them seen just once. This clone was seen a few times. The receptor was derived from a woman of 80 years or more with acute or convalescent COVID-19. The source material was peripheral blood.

The CDR3 DNA reads TGTGCCAGCAGCCTGGGGCTCAACAGGGGTCGAGGCTACACCTTC. Protein product: CASSLGLNRGRGYTF. The chain links TRBV11-2 to TRBJ1-2, with 7 bases that match TRBD1. The CDR3 totals 15 residues. Germline values: CDR1 SGHAT, CDR2 FQNNGV. Trimming removed 5 bases from V and 8 bases from J; junction bases left unmatched: 14.